A selection of T cell receptor beta chains follows, all from one sample in a study of spatial heterogeneity in lung cancer. TCRdb used MiXCR to reprocess the 5' RACE reads, holding one entry per CDR3 protein. The sample includes over 45,000 distinct CDR3 sequences, around 11% seen only once; the top ten take roughly a third. Source: PBMCs, taken at follow-up. The receptors come from a male donor with early-stage non-small cell lung cancer. Both conserved end residues are part of each CDR3. The D gene is left open where the match is weak. Some rows mark clone size as missing; the rest say once, few, many or name a class of expanded clone.

j_gene | abundance | v_gene | d_gene | CDR3nt | CDR3aa
TRBJ2-7 | many | TRBV5-1 | TRBD1 | TGCGCCAGCAGCGTAGGGACAGGGGGCGCGAAGCAGTACTTC | CASSVGTGGAKQYF
TRBJ2-4 | few | TRBV6-6 | NA | TGTGCCAGCAGTTCCACCGGGTACGTCAAAAACATTCAGTACTTC | CASSSTGYVKNIQYF
TRBJ1-5 | NA | TRBV28 | NA | TGTGCCAGCAGTTTAGCCGGAGCCAATCAGCCCCAGCATTTT | CASSLAGANQPQHF
TRBJ2-3 | many | TRBV30 | TRBD1 | TGTGCCTGGGGGACAGACGGAGATACGCAGTATTTT | CAWGTDGDTQYF
TRBJ2-1 | NA | TRBV10-3 | NA | TGTGCCATCAGTGAGTTTCAGCCGGGTGAGCAGTTCTTC | CAISEFQPGEQFF
TRBJ2-7 | NA | TRBV11-1 | TRBD2 | TGTGCCAGCAGCTTTTCGGGAGGTATAGACGAGCAGTACTTC | CASSFSGGIDEQYF
TRBJ1-4 | many | TRBV7-3 | NA | TGTGCCAGCAGCCCACAGGAGACCCCAACTAATGAAAAACTGTTTTTT | CASSPQETPTNEKLFF
TRBJ2-7 | NA | TRBV5-6 | NA | TGTGCCAGCAGCTGGGGCGTCAGGGTATACGAGCAGTACTTC | CASSWGVRVYEQYF
TRBJ2-3 | large | TRBV5-6 | NA | TGTGCCAGCAGCTCCCGTCCCGCAGATACGCAGTATTTT | CASSSRPADTQYF
TRBJ1-3 | many | TRBV5-1 | NA | TGCGCCAGCGGATCAGTGCCTGGAAACACCATATATTTT | CASGSVPGNTIYF
TRBJ1-3 | many | TRBV4-1 | NA | TGCGCCAGCAGTCCCCTGATCGGAAACACCATATATTTT | CASSPLIGNTIYF
TRBJ1-1 | many | TRBV12-3/TRBV12-4 | NA | TGTGCCAGCAGTTTAAATGCGGGGGGCACTGAAGCTTTCTTT | CASSLNAGGTEAFF
TRBJ1-4 | many | TRBV18 | TRBD1 | TGTGCCAGCTCACCAGGAGACAGGGGAAGTGAAAAACTGTTTTTT | CASSPGDRGSEKLFF
TRBJ2-3 | few | TRBV27 | TRBD2 | TGTGCCAGCAGTTTATCGGTAGCGGGGGGCAGCGATACGCAGTATTTT | CASSLSVAGGSDTQYF
TRBJ2-5 | many | TRBV20-1 | NA | TGCAGTGCTAGTGTCCCCACGAGTGAGACCCAGTACTTC | CSASVPTSETQYF
TRBJ1-2 | NA | TRBV20-1 | NA | TGCAGTGCTGTCCCAGGGGCGGATGGCTACACCTTC | CSAVPGADGYTF
TRBJ1-2 | many | TRBV7-2 | TRBD1 | TGTGCCAGCAGACGACCGGGACAGACGAACTATGGCTACACCTTC | CASRRPGQTNYGYTF
TRBJ2-3 | few | TRBV6-6 | NA | TGTGCCAGCAGTCAACGGGACAAGCCGCCGTATTTT | CASSQRDKPPYF
TRBJ2-1 | NA | TRBV11-2 | NA | TGTGCCAGCTCTGGGCGGGTCTCCTACAATGAGCAGTTCTTC | CASSGRVSYNEQFF
TRBJ1-2 | few | TRBV6-1 | NA | TGTGCCAGCAGTGAAGAGGTGGGACCTAACTATGGCTACACCTTC | CASSEEVGPNYGYTF
TRBJ1-5 | NA | TRBV6-6 | NA | TGTGCCAGCAGTTATGAGGAGGGTTCCAATCAGCCCCAGCATTTT | CASSYEEGSNQPQHF
TRBJ2-3 | few | TRBV7-9 | NA | TGTGCCAGCAGCGATCTAGCGCGCTCTATTAATACGCAGTATTTT | CASSDLARSINTQYF
TRBJ2-3 | few | TRBV11-2 | NA | TGTGCCAGCAGCTTAGGGATCTCCACAGATACGCAGTATTTT | CASSLGISTDTQYF
TRBJ1-2 | many | TRBV20-1 | NA | TGCAGTGCTAGACACAGGGCTAACTATGGCTACACCTTC | CSARHRANYGYTF
TRBJ1-3 | NA | TRBV12-3/TRBV12-4 | NA | TGTGCCAGCAGTCTTTCCGGGACGTCTGGAAACACCATATATTTT | CASSLSGTSGNTIYF
TRBJ2-2 | few | TRBV6-5 | NA | TGTGCCACCAAAGACTACACCGGGGAGCTGTTTTTT | CATKDYTGELFF
TRBJ1-2 | many | TRBV6-2/TRBV6-3 | NA | TGTGCCAGCAACTTCTTGGGTGTCGGACACGCTGATGGCTACACCTTC | CASNFLGVGHADGYTF
TRBJ1-2 | once | TRBV4-2 | NA | TGTGCCAGCAGCCAAGGGCCGACCTCTTGGGGCTACACCTTC | CASSQGPTSWGYTF
TRBJ2-7 | NA | TRBV7-2 | TRBD2 | TGTGCCAGCAGCTCCGGGACTAGTCGGCGGGAGCAGTACTTC | CASSSGTSRREQYF
TRBJ2-7 | NA | TRBV12-3/TRBV12-4 | NA | TGTGCCAGCAGTCCCGGGGCCGACGAGCAGTACTTC | CASSPGADEQYF
TRBJ1-2 | many | TRBV10-3 | TRBD1 | TGTGCCACCCGACAGGGAAGGTGGGACTATGGCTACACCTTC | CATRQGRWDYGYTF
TRBJ1-1 | many | TRBV28 | TRBD1 | TGTGCCAGCAGTCGGGACAGACTGAGGGCTGAAGCTTTCTTT | CASSRDRLRAEAFF
TRBJ1-1 | few | TRBV18 | TRBD1 | TGTGCCAGCTCACCGGGGACAGGTAATGAAGCTTTCTTT | CASSPGTGNEAFF
TRBJ2-1 | NA | TRBV9 | TRBD2 | TGTGCCAGCAGCGCGGTAGCGGGAAACCCCAATGAGCAGTTCTTC | CASSAVAGNPNEQFF
TRBJ2-5 | many | TRBV12-3/TRBV12-4 | TRBD1 | TGTGCCAGCAGGGTAGGGGGCGAGACCCAGTACTTC | CASRVGGETQYF
TRBJ2-2 | NA | TRBV10-3 | TRBD1 | TGTGCCATCAAGGGACAGGAAAACACCGGGGAGCTGTTTTTT | CAIKGQENTGELFF
TRBJ1-5 | many | TRBV16 | NA | TGTGCCAGCAGCCAATTGAGCAATCAGCCCCAGCATTTT | CASSQLSNQPQHF
TRBJ2-3 | NA | TRBV6-6 | TRBD1 | TGTGCCAGCAGCGGACAGGGAAACACAGATACGCAGTATTTT | CASSGQGNTDTQYF
TRBJ2-3 | few | TRBV7-8 | TRBD1 | TGTGCCAGCAGCTTCCCCTCCGACAGGGCGACCACAGATACGCAGTATTTT | CASSFPSDRATTDTQYF
TRBJ2-7 | few | TRBV7-9 | NA | TGTGCCAGCAGTTCGAAAAAGACCGCCACCTCCTACGAGCAGTACTTC | CASSSKKTATSYEQYF
TRBJ2-5 | few | TRBV20-1 | NA | TGCACGACGTTAGCCCACCAAGAGACCCAGTACTTC | CTTLAHQETQYF
TRBJ1-2 | many | TRBV10-3 | NA | TGTGCCATCAGTGAGTCAGAAGGGGGAGGGCCGACCTATGGCTACACCTTC | CAISESEGGGPTYGYTF
TRBJ2-3 | few | TRBV5-1 | TRBD2 | TGCGCCAGCTGGGCTAGCGGAGCTAGCACAGATACGCAGTATTTT | CASWASGASTDTQYF
TRBJ2-4 | NA | TRBV11-2 | NA | TGTGCCAGCAGCTCCGGGTCAAACATTCAGTACTTC | CASSSGSNIQYF
TRBJ1-5 | many | TRBV18 | TRBD1 | TGTGCCAGCTCACCCGGGACAGGGGGTACAAGGGATCAGCCCCAGCATTTT | CASSPGTGGTRDQPQHF
TRBJ1-2 | many | TRBV6-2/TRBV6-3 | NA | TGTGCCAGCAGAGTGGACCCATATGGCTACACCTTC | CASRVDPYGYTF
TRBJ2-3 | NA | TRBV20-1 | TRBD2 | TGCAGTGCTAGGGTTACTAGCGTAGATAGCACAGATACGCAGTATTTT | CSARVTSVDSTDTQYF
TRBJ2-2 | many | TRBV6-4 | TRBD2 | TGTGCCAGCAGCCGCTTCGGGACTAGCGGGGGGGCCATCGCCGGGGAGCTGTTTTTT | CASSRFGTSGGAIAGELFF
TRBJ2-3 | NA | TRBV19 | TRBD2 | TGTGCCAGTAATGGCGCGGGAGGTGCAGATACGCAGTATTTT | CASNGAGGADTQYF
TRBJ2-3 | many | TRBV12-3/TRBV12-4 | NA | TGTGCCAGCAGTTTGAGGGATACGCAGTATTTT | CASSLRDTQYF
TRBJ2-4 | few | TRBV5-5 | NA | TGTGCCAGCAGCTTGGATAGGGCGACGAACATTCAGTACTTC | CASSLDRATNIQYF
TRBJ2-1 | NA | TRBV3-1 | NA | TGTGCCAGCAGCCAAGAGCGGGGATGGGAGCAGTTCTTC | CASSQERGWEQFF
TRBJ2-7 | many | TRBV6-2/TRBV6-3 | NA | TGTGCCAGCAGTCTGTCGGGACCGCCCGGCTCCTACGAGCAGTACTTC | CASSLSGPPGSYEQYF
TRBJ1-4 | many | TRBV4-3 | NA | TGCGCCAGCAGCCAAGACGGGCTCGGGGGGTTGGTCCTTGTGGGACCGAGTTCCAATGAAAAACTGTTTTTT | CASSQDGLGGLVLVGPSSNEKLFF
TRBJ2-7 | many | TRBV5-1 | NA | TGCGCCAGCAGCTCCAGACAGGGACTCTCCTACGAGCAGTACTTC | CASSSRQGLSYEQYF
TRBJ1-3 | few | TRBV28 | NA | TGTGCCAGCACCCTGGAGGGACAAGGAAACACCATATATTTT | CASTLEGQGNTIYF
TRBJ2-1 | few | TRBV5-1 | TRBD2 | TGCGCCAGCAGCTTCTCGGGTGGGACTAGCGGGGGCCGCTCCTACAATGAGCAGTTCTTC | CASSFSGGTSGGRSYNEQFF
TRBJ1-2 | few | TRBV18 | NA | TGTGCCAGCTCACCACCGCTTTACGGGAACTATGGCTACACCTTC | CASSPPLYGNYGYTF
TRBJ2-4 | few | TRBV4-2 | NA | TGTGCCAGCAGCCAAGAAAGGGGAGCCTTAGCCTTC | CASSQERGALAF